The clone carrying this T cell receptor (beta chain) has only a few counts. The data were taken from a study of tumor-infiltrating lymphocytes in oesophageal squamous cell carcinoma. The germline gives CDR1 SGHTA, CDR2 FQGTGA. The CDR3 is 14 amino acids. MiXCR was run by TCRdb on the PCR reads, yielding one entry per CDR3 protein. Among approximately 9,700 distinct CDR3 sequences listed, approximately 62% were seen once. The clonotype was recovered from a male donor with esophageal squamous cell carcinoma. Source material: esophageal tumor tissue. This chain connects TRBV7-3 to TRBJ2-1; D may be TRBD1 (5 bases). Near its end, the DNA agrees better with TRBJ2-7, so the J call may be wrong. The CDR3 nucleotides read TGTGCCAGCAGCGAGTCCCAGGGCCTCTACGAGCAGTACTTC. Translating it yields CASSESQGLYEQYF.